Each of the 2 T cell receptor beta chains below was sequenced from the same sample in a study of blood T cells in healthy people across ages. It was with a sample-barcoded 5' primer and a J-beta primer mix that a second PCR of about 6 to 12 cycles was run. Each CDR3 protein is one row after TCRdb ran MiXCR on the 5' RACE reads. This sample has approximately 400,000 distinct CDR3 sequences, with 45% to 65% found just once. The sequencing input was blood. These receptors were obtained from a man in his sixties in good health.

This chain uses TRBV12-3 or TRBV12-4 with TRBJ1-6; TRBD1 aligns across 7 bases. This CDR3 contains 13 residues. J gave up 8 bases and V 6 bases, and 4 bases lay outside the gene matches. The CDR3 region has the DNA TGTGCCAGCAGCGACAGGGTAGATTCACCCCTCCACTTT. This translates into CASSDRVDSPLHF.

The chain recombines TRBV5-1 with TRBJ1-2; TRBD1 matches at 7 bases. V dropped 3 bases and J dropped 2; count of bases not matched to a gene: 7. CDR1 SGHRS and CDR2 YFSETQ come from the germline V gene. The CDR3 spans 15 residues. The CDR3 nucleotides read TGCGCCAGCAGCTCAGAGACAGGGATAAACTATGGCTACACCTTC. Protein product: CASSSETGINYGYTF.